Listed here are 32 T cell receptor beta chains from one sample, sequenced in a study of blood T cell repertoires in COVID-19. The repertoire was sequenced with immunoSEQ multiplex PCR; TCRdb's copy has only in-frame clones and lacks some. The table lists approximately 210,000 clones, 80% to 85% of them singletons, with about 20% in the top ten. Sequenced sample: peripheral blood. All receptors derive from a man aged 30-40 years with active or convalescent COVID-19.

The chain joins TRBV24-1 to TRBJ1-5; no clear D. Trimming shortened V by 12 bases and J by 7 bases, and 12 bases separated the two germline ends. Germline assignment: CDR1 KGHDR and CDR2 SFDVKD. CDR3 size: 11 residues. This CDR3 reads CAEEAKQPQHF. CDR3 DNA: TGTGCCGAGGAAGCTAAGCAGCCCCAGCATTTT.

V and J are TRBV28 and TRBJ2-7; 7 bases fit TRBD2. Germline CDR1 MDHEN, CDR2 SYDVKM. This CDR3 spans 15 amino acids. V gave up 2 bases and J gave up 2 bases; unmatched junction bases: 6. The CDR3 nucleotides read TGTGCCAGCAGTTTACGCGGACTAGTCGCCTACGAGCAGTACTTC. This sequence encodes CASSLRGLVAYEQYF.

The chain links TRBV3-1 (or the pseudogene TRBV3-2) to TRBJ1-5; D is unresolved. Germline-derived CDR1 and CDR2 are LGHDT and YNNKEL (reference sequence). The CDR3 has 13 amino acids. V was cut by 1 base and J by 7 bases, with 8 bases left in between. The CDR3 here is CASSQGSGQPQHF. The CDR3 DNA reads TGTGCCAGCAGCCAAGGTTCCGGGCAGCCCCAGCATTTT.

This chain uses TRBV11-2 with TRBJ2-7, with 13 bases identical to TRBD2. V lost 5 bases and J lost 7; bases outside the gene matches: 8. The germline V gene encodes CDR1 SGHAT and CDR2 FQNNGV. This CDR3 spans 15 amino acids. The DNA of the CDR3 is TGTGCCAGCAGCAGGACTAGCGGGAGTTCCGGAGAGCAGTACTTC. It specifies CASSRTSGSSGEQYF.

This clone was observed at least ten times. The CDR3: CATSDFGTHREQFF. The CDR3 nucleotides read TGTGCCACCAGTGATTTTGGGACACATAGGGAGCAGTTCTTC. The chain links TRBV24-1 to TRBJ2-1, with a weak D call TRBD1 (6 bases). Trimming removed 1 base from V and 10 bases from J, with 13 bases in between. The CDR3 contains 14 residues. CDR1 KGHDR and CDR2 SFDVKD come from the germline V gene.

The CDR3 is CATSRQGLYEQYF. The CDR3 DNA follows: TGTGCCACCAGCAGACAGGGCCTCTACGAGCAGTACTTC. The V gene is TRBV15, the J gene TRBJ2-7; TRBD1 might be the D (5 bases). The germline CDR1 and CDR2 sequences are LNHNV and YYDKDF (reference sequence). V was trimmed by 2 bases and J by 3 bases, leaving 8 bases between them. CDR3 length: 13 residues.

The J gene is TRBJ1-4, the V gene TRBV2; TRBD1 might be the D (6 bases). CDR1 is SNHLY and CDR2 is FYNNEI in the germline V gene. This CDR3 has 14 amino acids. V dropped 7 bases and J dropped 2 bases, with 11 bases sitting between them. The CDR3 DNA reads TGTGCCAGCACTTCGAGGGGGACTAATGAAAAACTGTTTTTT. Translated, it gives CASTSRGTNEKLFF.

V gene TRBV11-3 combines with J gene TRBJ1-2, with 9 bases matching TRBD1. The CDR3 length is 13 residues. Trimming removed 5 bases from V and 7 bases from J; junction bases left unmatched: 5. Germline V lookup: CDR1 SGHNT, CDR2 YENEEA. The CDR3 reads CASSLTGGRGYTF. The CDR3 region has the DNA TGTGCCAGCAGCCTGACAGGGGGTCGTGGCTACACCTTC.

On this clone: In the same sample, other DNA sequences code for this CDR3. This sequence joins TRBV9 and TRBJ2-1, with 7 bases lining up with TRBD2. The CDR3 is 15 amino acids. The germline V gene has CDR1 SGDLS and CDR2 YYNGEE. The trim removed 0 bases at V and 0 bases at J, leaving 0 bases unmatched. The CDR3 DNA reads TGTGCCAGCAGCGTAGCGGGGGGCTCCTACAATGAGCAGTTCTTC. It codes for CASSVAGGSYNEQFF. The variable domain in full, completed from reference TRBV9 and TRBJ2-1, reads DSGVTQTPKHLITATGQRVTLRCSPRSGDLSVYWYQQSLDQGLQFLIQYYNGEERAKGNILERFSAQQFPDLHSELNLSSLELGDSALYFCASSVAGGSYNEQFFGPGTRLTVL.

The chain combines TRBV29-1 with TRBJ1-2; tentative D call: TRBD1 (5 bases). There are 10 residues in the CDR3. Germline lookup yields CDR1 SQVTM and CDR2 ANQGSEA. V dropped 4 bases and J dropped 6 bases, with 6 bases sitting between them. CDR3: CSVARDGYTF. The CDR3 bases are TGCAGCGTTGCCAGGGATGGCTACACCTTC.

The chain employs TRBV5-6 and TRBJ1-3; D unresolved. The germline V and J ends were trimmed by 3 bases and 4 bases, with 17 bases remaining between them. The CDR3 length is 16 residues. Germline CDR1 reads SGHDT; CDR2 reads YYEEEE. The CDR3 DNA reads TGTGCCAGCAGCTCGTTGGGCCTGGGAGGAGGAAACACCATATATTTT. This sequence encodes CASSSLGLGGGNTIYF.

The chain employs TRBV5-1 and TRBJ1-1, with 9 bases identical to TRBD1. The CDR3 is 15 amino acids. CDR1 is SGHRS, CDR2 YFSETQ, per germline. Germline trimming cut 4 bases from V and 1 base from J; bases unmatched to any gene: 5. This chain's CDR3 is CASSVTGGWNTEAFF. CDR3 bases: TGCGCCAGCAGCGTTACAGGGGGCTGGAACACTGAAGCTTTCTTT.

In this sample, this clone turned up once. The rearrangement uses TRBV30 and TRBJ1-5; the D gene is possibly TRBD1 (6 bases). Trimming stripped 1 base from V and 0 bases from J, with 7 bases between. The germline CDR1 and CDR2 sequences are GTSNPN and SVGIG (reference sequence). CDR3 length equals 14 residues. CDR3 coding DNA: TGTGCCTGGAGTGCAGGGGATAGCAATCAGCCCCAGCATTTT. This codes for CAWSAGDSNQPQHF.

Many counts were recorded for this clone. V and J are TRBV18 and TRBJ2-5; weak D call: TRBD2 (5 bases). The CDR3 has 15 residues. Between the trimmed V and J ends, which lost 0 bases and 5 bases, there was a span of 13 bases. Germline CDR1 is KGHSH and CDR2 is LQKENI. The CDR3 protein is CASSPPRRSGETQYF. CDR3 bases: TGTGCCAGCTCACCACCGAGGAGGTCGGGTGAGACCCAGTACTTC.

CDR3: CSVEGTSGRGSTDTQYF. The CDR3 region has the DNA TGCAGCGTTGAAGGGACTAGCGGGCGCGGGAGCACAGATACGCAGTATTTT. J is TRBJ2-3 and V is TRBV29-1, with 11 nucleotides matching TRBD2. Trimming cost V 1 base and J 0 bases; bases outside gene matches: 6. The CDR3 extends over 17 amino acids. Germline loops: CDR1 SQVTM, CDR2 ANQGSEA.

V is TRBV7-6 and J is TRBJ1-1; maybe TRBD1 (5 bases). Per the germline V gene, CDR1 is SGHVS and CDR2 is FNYEAQ. Trimming removed 5 bases at V and 2 bases at J, with 18 bases between. The CDR3 is 16 amino acids. The CDR3 reads CASSPQQGFINTEAFF. In DNA, the CDR3 is TGTGCCAGCAGCCCCCAGCAGGGTTTCATCAACACTGAAGCTTTCTTT.

This clone was seen just once. The chain links TRBV2 to TRBJ1-4; 8 positions agree with TRBD1. Losses at the gene ends were 6 bases for V and 4 bases for J; bases not matched to a gene: 7. CDR3 length: 15 amino acids. CDR1 and CDR2 from the germline V gene are SNHLY and FYNNEI. This chain's CDR3 is CASSEGQANNEKLFF. The CDR3 region has the DNA TGTGCCAGCAGCGAGGGACAGGCCAATAATGAAAAACTGTTTTTT.

The gene calls are TRBV27 and TRBJ2-1; 9 nucleotides align to TRBD2. Trimming cost V 6 bases and J 9 bases; bases outside gene matches: 6. The length of the CDR3 is 13 residues. Germline assignment: CDR1 MNHEY and CDR2 SMNVEV (reference sequence). CDR3 nucleotides: TGTGCCAGCAGCCTGGGACTAGCTGGTGAGCAGTTCTTC. It translates to CASSLGLAGEQFF.

The chain couples TRBV28 to TRBJ1-4; 9 bases map to TRBD1. V lost 5 bases to trimming and J lost 6 bases; unmatched junction nucleotides: 7. This CDR3 spans 15 amino acids. CDR1 is MDHEN and CDR2 is SYDVKM in the germline V gene. For the CDR3, the DNA is TGTGCCAGCAGTGGAGGACAGGGGAGATATGAAAAACTGTTTTTT. Translation gives CASSGGQGRYEKLFF.

The rearrangement uses TRBV7-2 and TRBJ2-3, with D possibly matching TRBD1 (5 bases). This CDR3 region has 16 residues. The V end lost 5 bases, the J end lost 0 bases, and 15 bases lay between the germline ends. Germline values: CDR1 SGHTA, CDR2 FQGNSA. The CDR3 sequence: CASSITRTLSTDTQYF. The CDR3 nucleotides read TGTGCCAGCAGCATCACACGGACACTAAGCACAGATACGCAGTATTTT. The complete variable domain, with remaining parts taken from reference TRBV7-2 and TRBJ2-3, reads GAGVSQSPSNKVTEKGKDVELRCDPISGHTALYWYRQSLGQGLEFLIYFQGNSAPDKSGLPSDRFSAERTGGSVSTLTIQRTQQEDSAVYLCASSITRTLSTDTQYFGPGTRLTVL.

This chain's CDR3 is CASSQRGSYGYTF. DNA of the CDR3: TGTGCCAGCAGCCAACGGGGAAGCTATGGCTACACCTTC. The chain links TRBV3-1 (or the pseudogene TRBV3-2) to TRBJ1-2, with D uncertain. The CDR3 totals 13 residues. Trimming took off 2 bases at V and 4 bases at J, with 8 bases between the two ends. Germline V lookup: CDR1 LGHDT, CDR2 YNNKEL (reference sequence).

J is TRBJ1-2 and V is TRBV6-4; 8 nucleotides align to TRBD1. The length of the CDR3 is 13 residues. With 2 bases clipped from V and 8 bases from J, the junction kept 4 bases outside the gene matches. Germline CDR1 MRHNA, CDR2 SNTAGT. The CDR3 protein is CASSDGRGRGYTF. CDR3 nucleotides: TGTGCCAGCAGTGACGGCAGGGGGCGCGGCTACACCTTC.

The chain carries TRBV7-9 and TRBJ2-7; perhaps TRBD1 as D (6 bases). This CDR3 is 14 amino acids long. CDR1 SEHNR and CDR2 FQNEAQ come from the germline V gene (reference sequence). Trimming pared 1 base from V and 4 bases from J, leaving 11 bases between. The CDR3 DNA reads as TGTGCCAGCAGCTTAGGGTCAGGGGTTTACGAGCAGTACTTC. Its protein product is CASSLGSGVYEQYF.

The chain uses TRBV2 and TRBJ2-2, with no clear D. There are 13 residues in the CDR3. CDR1 is SNHLY and CDR2 is FYNNEI in the germline V gene. The V and J ends lost 8 bases and 1 base respectively, with 8 bases between them. This CDR3 is CASQTENTGELFF. CDR3 sequence (DNA): TGTGCCAGCCAAACAGAGAACACCGGGGAGCTGTTTTTT. Variable domain in full (rest from reference TRBV2 and TRBJ2-2): EPEVTQTPSHQVTQMGQEVILRCVPISNHLYFYWYRQILGQKVEFLVSFYNNEISEKSEIFDDQFSVERPDGSNFTLKIRSTKLEDSAMYFCASQTENTGELFFGEGSRLTVL.

The V gene is TRBV19, the J gene TRBJ1-1, with 7 bases that match TRBD1. The V segment lost 4 bases and the J segment 5 bases; nucleotides outside the gene matches: 7. Germline-derived CDR1 and CDR2 are LNHDA and SQIVND (reference sequence). This CDR3 spans 14 amino acids. CDR3 DNA: TGTGCCAGTAGTACACAGGGGATAGGGACTGAAGCTTTCTTT. Its protein is CASSTQGIGTEAFF.

The V and J genes are TRBV13 and TRBJ2-1, with 11 bases lining up with TRBD2. CDR1 PRHDT and CDR2 FYEKMQ come from the germline V gene (reference sequence). J was trimmed by 0 bases and V by 5 bases; bases with no gene match: 12. The CDR3 runs 19 residues. CDR3 region: CASSPPTSGGDSSYNEQFF. CDR3 in DNA: TGTGCCAGCAGCCCCCCTACTAGCGGGGGCGATAGCTCCTACAATGAGCAGTTCTTC.

The CDR3 is CASSPTYAPSYEQYF. The CDR3 bases are TGTGCCAGCAGCCCGACTTACGCCCCTTCCTACGAGCAGTACTTC. V gene TRBV7-2 combines with J gene TRBJ2-7; D is unresolved. CDR3 length: 15 amino acids. Germline CDR1 and CDR2: SGHTA and FQGNSA. V was trimmed by 5 bases and J by 1 base, leaving 15 bases between them.

The chain employs TRBV10-3 and TRBJ1-2; 7 nucleotides line up with TRBD1. V gave up 2 bases and J gave up 6 bases; unmatched junction bases: 3. CDR1 and CDR2 (germline): ENHRY, SYGVKD. The CDR3 has 13 residues. The CDR3 DNA follows: TGTGCCATCAGTGAGGACAGGGTAAATGGCTACACCTTC. Translated, it gives CAISEDRVNGYTF.

The chain combines TRBV7-2 with TRBJ2-3, with 7 bases fitting TRBD2. The V and J ends lost 4 bases and 5 bases, in that order; junction bases with no gene match: 6. Germline V lookup: CDR1 SGHTA, CDR2 FQGNSA. The CDR3 is 14 residues long. The CDR3 bases are TGTGCCAGCAGCTCCCTTGGGGGGGGAGATACGCAGTATTTT. Protein: CASSSLGGGDTQYF.

The chain uses TRBV7-9 and TRBJ1-3, with 9 bases identical to TRBD1. The germline CDR1 and CDR2 sequences are SEHNR and FQNEAQ (reference sequence). This CDR3 region has 15 residues. V lost 6 bases, J lost 4 bases, and 7 bases stayed unmatched. The CDR3 coding sequence is TGTGCCAGCAGGTCAACAGGGGGCACAGGAAACACCATATATTTT. It specifies CASRSTGGTGNTIYF.

This chain links TRBV19 with TRBJ1-5, with D hard to call. CDR3 length: 14 amino acids. Between the trimmed V and J ends, which lost 3 bases and 0 bases, there was a span of 6 bases. In germline, CDR1 is LNHDA, CDR2 SQIVND (reference sequence). Written as DNA, the CDR3 is TGTGCCAGTAGTATCTATTATAGCAATCAGCCCCAGCATTTT. Translation: CASSIYYSNQPQHF.

This clone turned up a few times. This sequence joins TRBV10-3 and TRBJ1-2, with 7 nucleotides matching TRBD1. Germline values: CDR1 ENHRY, CDR2 SYGVKD. J gave up 2 bases and V 4 bases, and 7 bases lay outside the gene matches. This CDR3 has 15 residues. The CDR3 loop is CAISVGSTGNYGYTF. The CDR3 DNA follows: TGTGCCATCAGTGTAGGATCGACAGGGAACTATGGCTACACCTTC.